The 26 T cell receptor beta chains listed next were all sequenced from one sample in a study of shared clonotypes between healthy human individuals. Profiled with immunoSEQ multiplex PCR; TCRdb holds only in-frame clones, not every one. Of about 1.1 million clones in the sample, around three quarters were seen once. The material sequenced was memory CD4+ T cells from PBMCs. The subset was: CD45RA-negative fraction. The source of these receptors is a man aged 18-30 years in good health. Some clones in this sample may be carry-over from other donors' samples.

The V gene is TRBV7-5, the J gene TRBJ2-2; TRBD1 is the table's D call and was not checked against the DNA. TRBV7-5 is a pseudogene segment. The CDR3 sequence is 17 residues long. CDR3 nucleotides: TGTGCCAGAAGCTTCAACTACAGGGATTCGAACACCGGGGAGCTGTTTTTT. Residues: CARSFNYRDSNTGELFF.

This chain links TRBV9 with TRBJ2-1; 7 bases are a match to TRBD1. The CDR3 sequence is 15 residues long. CDR1 SGDLS and CDR2 YYNGEE come from the germline V gene. J was trimmed by 7 bases and V by 4 bases; bases with no gene match: 11. This chain's CDR3 is CASSPPGTALNEQFF. In DNA form, the CDR3 reads TGTGCCAGCAGCCCACCCGGGACAGCCTTAAATGAGCAGTTCTTC.

This sequence joins TRBV11-2 and TRBJ2-7; D is perhaps TRBD1 (6 bases). V lost 5 bases, J lost 0 bases, and 17 bases lay in between. Germline CDR1 and CDR2: SGHAT and FQNNGV. The CDR3 has 16 residues. This chain's CDR3 is CASSPLGDINSYEQYF. The CDR3 DNA reads TGTGCCAGCAGCCCTCTAGGGGACATCAACTCCTACGAGCAGTACTTC.

This chain links TRBV15 with TRBJ2-5; D is unresolved. V was trimmed by 0 bases and J by 2 bases, leaving 10 bases between them. Looked up from germline, CDR1 is LNHNV and CDR2 is YYDKDF (reference sequence). The CDR3 is made up of 15 amino acids. DNA for the CDR3: TGTGCCACCAGCAGAGATCAGTGGCGGCAAGAGACCCAGTACTTC. This codes for CATSRDQWRQETQYF.

About this clone itself: The sample carries other DNA sequences with the same CDR3. The rearrangement links TRBV7-2 to TRBJ2-7; D possibly corresponds to TRBD2 (6 bases). In germline, CDR1 is SGHTA, CDR2 FQGNSA. The CDR3 consists of 15 residues. The V end was cut by 6 bases, the J end by 2 bases, with 17 bases between. Here the CDR3 DNA reads TGTGCCAGCAGTGCCGGTAGCGGCAGCGCCTACGAGCAGTACTTC. It yields the protein CASSAGSGSAYEQYF.

The V gene is TRBV28, the J gene TRBJ2-5; 9 positions agree with TRBD1. Germline trimming cut 6 bases from V and 5 bases from J; bases unmatched to any gene: 16. The CDR3 is 17 amino acids. Germline-derived CDR1 and CDR2 are MDHEN and SYDVKM. CDR3: CASRRRDRVASRETQYF. The CDR3 DNA reads as TGTGCCAGCAGACGACGGGACAGGGTTGCAAGTAGGGAGACCCAGTACTTC.

The chain is built from TRBV6-5 and TRBJ2-3; D remains ambiguous. Trimming cost V 7 bases and J 1 base, with 6 bases left between them. The CDR3 consists of 12 residues. The germline CDR1 and CDR2 sequences are MNHEY and SVGAGI. The CDR3 loop is CASTGRTDTQYF. Here the CDR3 DNA reads TGTGCCAGCACTGGGCGCACAGATACGCAGTATTTT.

The rearrangement links TRBV18 to TRBJ2-3; D may be TRBD1 or TRBD2 (6 bases each). V lost 6 bases and J 0 bases, leaving 13 bases between the germline ends. The CDR3 loop spans 15 amino acids. Germline CDR1 and CDR2: KGHSH and LQKENI. The CDR3 DNA reads as TGTGCCAGCTCCCCGGGGGCTCGGAGCACAGATACGCAGTATTTT. Amino acid sequence: CASSPGARSTDTQYF. The variable domain in full, with the rest retrieved from reference TRBV18 and TRBJ2-3, is NAGVMQNPRHLVRRRGQEARLRCSPMKGHSHVYWYRQLPEEGLKFMVYLQKENIIDESGMPKERFSAEFPKEGPSILRIQQVVRGDSAAYFCASSPGARSTDTQYFGPGTRLTVL.

In this sample, this clone turned up once. This may be a read error: a much more frequent sequence differs by one nucleotide. The V call is TRBV28, the J call TRBJ1-2, with 8 bases aligning to TRBD1. The germline V gene encodes CDR1 MDHEN and CDR2 SYDVKM. CDR3 length equals 12 residues. Unmatched junction bases numbered 0, after V lost 5 bases and J lost 4 bases. The CDR3 DNA reads TGTGCCAGCAGTCAGGGGGCCTATGGCTACACCTTC. The encoded protein is CASSQGAYGYTF.

The rearrangement links TRBV28 to TRBJ2-7, with 8 bases identical to TRBD1. V lost 6 bases to trimming and J lost 5 bases; unmatched junction nucleotides: 12. The CDR3 consists of 15 residues. Germline CDR1 reads MDHEN; CDR2 reads SYDVKM. CDR3 sequence: CASSASDRDSHEQYF. CDR3 bases: TGTGCCAGCAGCGCATCGGACAGGGACAGCCACGAGCAGTACTTC. Using reference TRBV28 and TRBJ2-7 for the parts outside the CDR3, the full variable domain is DVKVTQSSRYLVKRTGEKVFLECVQDMDHENMFWYRQDPGLGLRLIYFSYDVKMKEKGDIPEGYSVSREKKERFSLILESASTNQTSMYLCASSASDRDSHEQYFGPGTRLTVT.

Remarks on this clone: Relative to the germline gene, one junction end is altered; a read error may explain this. This chain uses TRBV10-3 with TRBJ1-2; TRBD1 aligns across 7 bases. The CDR3 is 13 residues long. Per germline, CDR1 ENHRY and CDR2 SYGVKD. CDR3 protein: CASSSYRGLGYTF. In DNA, the CDR3 is TGTGCCAGCAGTTCTTACAGGGGACTTGGCTACACCTTC.

V gene TRBV2 combines with J gene TRBJ2-3, with D unresolved. The CDR3 is 12 residues long. The germline gives CDR1 SNHLY, CDR2 FYNNEI. Trimming stripped 4 bases from V and 7 bases from J, with 9 bases between. In nucleotides, the CDR3 is TGTGCCAGCAGTGGACTCGTCAATACGCAGTATTTT. Translated: CASSGLVNTQYF.

V is TRBV25-1 and J is TRBJ1-2; perhaps TRBD1 as D (5 bases). Trimming shortened V by 3 bases and J by 0 bases, and 11 bases separated the two germline ends. Per the germline V gene, CDR1 is MGHDK and CDR2 is SYGVNS. The CDR3 is 15 residues long. The chain's CDR3 is CASSDHGGTNYGYTF. For the CDR3, the DNA is TGTGCCAGCAGTGACCATGGGGGGACTAACTATGGCTACACCTTC.

This rearrangement joins TRBV28 to TRBJ2-7; 10 bases agree with TRBD2. The CDR3 consists of 15 residues. Germline V gives CDR1 MDHEN, CDR2 SYDVKM. V was pared by 5 bases and J by 2 bases, with 6 bases of the junction left unmatched. The CDR3 reads CASSRPSGGPYEQYF. The DNA for the CDR3 is TGTGCCAGCAGTAGACCTAGCGGGGGCCCCTACGAGCAGTACTTC.

V usage is TRBV2 and J usage is TRBJ2-7; 8 bases line up with TRBD2. CDR3 length: 15 amino acids. Trimming at V came to 1 base and at J to 1 base, leaving 3 bases not matched to a gene. The germline gives CDR1 SNHLY, CDR2 FYNNEI. CDR3 nucleotide sequence: TGTGCCAGCAGTGAAGGCGGCGGGAGGTCCTACGAGCAGTACTTC. Translated: CASSEGGGRSYEQYF.

The chain links TRBV7-3 to TRBJ2-5, with TRBD1 matching 8 bases. This CDR3 is 13 amino acids long. The germline V gene encodes CDR1 SGHTA and CDR2 FQGTGA. The junction had 0 bases not matched to a gene; V was cut back by 2 bases and J by 4 bases. The CDR3 loop reads CASSLDRGETQYF. DNA for the CDR3: TGTGCCAGCAGCTTAGACAGGGGAGAGACCCAGTACTTC.

This clone was recorded once. The chain has TRBV5-1 and TRBJ2-3, with 8 bases lining up with TRBD1. Germline loops: CDR1 SGHRS, CDR2 YFSETQ. With V trimmed by 4 bases and J by 14 bases, 18 bases remained unmatched. The length of the CDR3 is 15 residues. This chain's CDR3 is CASSPGQGATQQPYF. The CDR3 DNA follows: TGCGCCAGCAGCCCCGGACAGGGCGCAACCCAACAGCCGTATTTT.

V gene TRBV19 combines with J gene TRBJ2-3; 16 nucleotides align to TRBD2. Germline V gives CDR1 LNHDA, CDR2 SQIVND (reference sequence). This CDR3 comprises 19 residues. With V trimmed by 5 bases and J by 4 bases, 12 bases remained unmatched. The CDR3 reads CASSPGTSGRAWWSDTQYF. In nucleotides, the CDR3 is TGTGCCAGTAGTCCTGGGACTAGCGGGAGGGCCTGGTGGTCAGATACGCAGTATTTT.

V usage is TRBV5-1 and J usage is TRBJ2-7, with D hard to call. The CDR3 runs 14 residues. Germline V gene lookup returns CDR1 SGHRS and CDR2 YFSETQ. Trimming took 4 bases from V and 3 from J, leaving 14 bases between them. CDR3 residues: CASSETPALYEQYF. The CDR3 DNA reads as TGCGCCAGCAGCGAAACCCCGGCCCTCTACGAGCAGTACTTC. Drawing the rest from reference TRBV5-1 and TRBJ2-7, the complete variable domain is KAGVTQTPRYLIKTRGQQVTLSCSPISGHRSVSWYQQTPGQGLQFLFEYFSETQRNKGNFPGRFSGRQFSNSRSEMNVSTLELGDSALYLCASSETPALYEQYFGPGTRLTVT.

The chain carries TRBV2 and TRBJ1-5, with TRBD1 as a possible D gene (5 bases). Per the germline V gene, CDR1 is SNHLY and CDR2 is FYNNEI. Deletions cut 6 bases from V and 2 bases from J, with 11 bases between. CDR3 length equals 14 residues. This chain's CDR3 is CASRGHYGNQPQHF. The CDR3 coding sequence is TGTGCCAGCAGGGGGCACTACGGCAATCAGCCCCAGCATTTT.

Many counts were recorded for this clone. The chain combines TRBV7-9 with TRBJ2-4; 7 bases agree with TRBD2. Germline V gene lookup returns CDR1 SEHNR and CDR2 FQNEAQ (reference sequence). This CDR3 is 19 amino acids long. V was clipped by 5 bases and J by 0 bases; unmatched bases: 16. In DNA, the CDR3 is TGTGCCAGCAGCCCCATCCAGGGAGGGGCTGCACTAGCCAAAAACATTCAGTACTTC. Translation gives CASSPIQGGAALAKNIQYF.

The genes are TRBV7-9 and TRBJ1-5, with D unresolved. The CDR3 covers 14 residues. The V and J ends lost 5 bases and 6 bases respectively, with 14 bases between them. Germline V CDR1 and CDR2: SEHNR, FQNEAQ (reference sequence). The CDR3 nucleotides are TGTGCCAGCAGCCCCTCCGGAGGGAGTCAGCCCCAGCATTTT. This gives the protein CASSPSGGSQPQHF.

V and J are TRBV4-1 and TRBJ2-1, with D possibly being TRBD1 (6 bases). V lost 0 bases and J lost 4, with 13 bases in between. The V gene's germline CDR1 is MGHRA and CDR2 YSYEKL. CDR3 length equals 16 residues. The chain's CDR3 is CASSQEGGQRYNEQFF. The CDR3 nucleotides are TGCGCCAGCAGCCAAGAAGGCGGACAGCGGTACAATGAGCAGTTCTTC.

This chain joins TRBV28 and TRBJ2-3; 7 bases map to TRBD2. CDR1 and CDR2 (germline): MDHEN, SYDVKM. The CDR3 length is 16 residues. J gave up 4 bases and V 8 bases, and 15 bases lay outside the gene matches. CDR3 protein: CASPPLNGRSADTQYF. The DNA of the CDR3 is TGTGCCAGCCCACCCCTGAACGGGAGGTCGGCAGATACGCAGTATTTT. Variable domain in full (rest from reference TRBV28 and TRBJ2-3): DVKVTQSSRYLVKRTGEKVFLECVQDMDHENMFWYRQDPGLGLRLIYFSYDVKMKEKGDIPEGYSVSREKKERFSLILESASTNQTSMYLCASPPLNGRSADTQYFGPGTRLTVL.

V usage is TRBV18 and J usage is TRBJ2-5; no clear D gene. CDR1 and CDR2 (germline): KGHSH, LQKENI. The V gene lost 4 bases and the J gene lost 2 bases, with 8 bases spanning the gap. The CDR3 contains 13 residues. Here the CDR3 reads CASSLGVQETQYF. CDR3 DNA: TGTGCCAGCTCACTTGGGGTACAAGAGACCCAGTACTTC.

This clone was detected only a few times. The CDR3 DNA follows: TGTGCCAGCAGCTTAGTCCGGGGCCCCAACACCGGGGAGCTGTTTTTT. It encodes CASSLVRGPNTGELFF. The chain recombines TRBV11-2 with TRBJ2-2; D tentatively reads TRBD1 or TRBD2 (5 bases each). Germline V gives CDR1 SGHAT, CDR2 FQNNGV. V lost 1 base, J lost 2 bases, and 11 bases lay in between. The CDR3 runs 16 residues.